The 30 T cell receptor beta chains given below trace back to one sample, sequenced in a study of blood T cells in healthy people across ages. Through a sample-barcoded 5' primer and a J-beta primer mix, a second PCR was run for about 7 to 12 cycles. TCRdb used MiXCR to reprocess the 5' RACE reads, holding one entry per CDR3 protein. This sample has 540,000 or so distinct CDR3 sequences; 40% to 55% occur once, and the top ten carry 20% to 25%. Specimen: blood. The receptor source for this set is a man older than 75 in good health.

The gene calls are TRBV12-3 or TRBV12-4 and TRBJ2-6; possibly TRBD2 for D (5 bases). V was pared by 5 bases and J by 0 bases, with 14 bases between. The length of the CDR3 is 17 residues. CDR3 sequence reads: CASSPRTGSSGANVLTF. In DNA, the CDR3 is TGTGCCAGCAGTCCGAGGACTGGGAGCTCTGGGGCCAACGTCCTGACTTTC.

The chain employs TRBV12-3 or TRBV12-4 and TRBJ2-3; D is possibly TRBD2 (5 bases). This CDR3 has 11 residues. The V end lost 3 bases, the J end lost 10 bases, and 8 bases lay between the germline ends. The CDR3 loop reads CASSLRDAQYF. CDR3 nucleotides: TGTGCCAGCAGTTTGAGGGATGCGCAGTATTTT.

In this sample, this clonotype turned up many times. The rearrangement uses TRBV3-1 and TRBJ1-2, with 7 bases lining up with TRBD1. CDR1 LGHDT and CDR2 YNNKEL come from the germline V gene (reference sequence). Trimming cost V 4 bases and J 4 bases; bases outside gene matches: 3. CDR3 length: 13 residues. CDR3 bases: TGTGCCAGCAGCCGACAGGGAACCTATGGCTACACCTTC. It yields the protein CASSRQGTYGYTF.

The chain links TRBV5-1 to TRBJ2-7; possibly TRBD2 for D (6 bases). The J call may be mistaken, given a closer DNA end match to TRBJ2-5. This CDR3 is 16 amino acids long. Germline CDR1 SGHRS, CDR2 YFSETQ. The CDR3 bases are TGCGCCAGCAGCTTCAGTGGGGACTCCCTCTGGGAGACCCAGTACTTC. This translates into CASSFSGDSLWETQYF.

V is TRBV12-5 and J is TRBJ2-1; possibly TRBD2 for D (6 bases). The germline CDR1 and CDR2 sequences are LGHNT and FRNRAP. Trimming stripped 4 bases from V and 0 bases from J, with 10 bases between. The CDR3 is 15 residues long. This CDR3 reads CASGSSGSSYNEQFF. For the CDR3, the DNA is TGTGCTAGTGGTTCATCCGGGAGCTCCTACAATGAGCAGTTCTTC.

DNA of the CDR3: TGTGCCAGCAGCGAGGGACCTGAGGAAGAGACCCAGTACTTC. It codes for CASSEGPEEETQYF. The V and J genes are TRBV21-1 and TRBJ2-5; TRBD2 is taken as the D call from the table, unchecked against the DNA. TRBV21-1 is marked as a pseudogene. The CDR3 extends over 14 amino acids.

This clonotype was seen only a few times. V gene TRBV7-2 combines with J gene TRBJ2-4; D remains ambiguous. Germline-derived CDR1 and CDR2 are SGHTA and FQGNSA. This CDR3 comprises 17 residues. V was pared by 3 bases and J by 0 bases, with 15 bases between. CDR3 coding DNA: TGTGCCAGCAGCTTCCCCCGCACGGAACTAGCCAAAAACATTCAGTACTTC. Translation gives CASSFPRTELAKNIQYF.

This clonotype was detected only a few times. For the CDR3, the DNA is TGTGCCAGCAGCGTAGCGGCGACTAGCGGCACAGATACGCAGTATTTT. It encodes CASSVAATSGTDTQYF. The chain recombines TRBV9 with TRBJ2-3, with 8 positions matching TRBD2. With V trimmed by 0 bases and J by 1 base, 4 bases remained unmatched. Germline CDR1 SGDLS, CDR2 YYNGEE. The CDR3 contains 16 residues. The full variable domain, completed using reference TRBV9 and TRBJ2-3, is DSGVTQTPKHLITATGQRVTLRCSPRSGDLSVYWYQQSLDQGLQFLIQYYNGEERAKGNILERFSAQQFPDLHSELNLSSLELGDSALYFCASSVAATSGTDTQYFGPGTRLTVL.

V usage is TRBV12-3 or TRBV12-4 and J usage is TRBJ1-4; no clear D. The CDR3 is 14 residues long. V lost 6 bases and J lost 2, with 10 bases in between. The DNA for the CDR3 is TGTGCCAGCAGACCCGACCGTACTAATGAAAAACTGTTTTTT. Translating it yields CASRPDRTNEKLFF.

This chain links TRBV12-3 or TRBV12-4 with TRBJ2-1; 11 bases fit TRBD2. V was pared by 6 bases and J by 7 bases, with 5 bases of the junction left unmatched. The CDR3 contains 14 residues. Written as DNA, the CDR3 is TGTGCCAGCAGGACTAGCGGGGCGGGGAATGAGCAGTTCTTC. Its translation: CASRTSGAGNEQFF.

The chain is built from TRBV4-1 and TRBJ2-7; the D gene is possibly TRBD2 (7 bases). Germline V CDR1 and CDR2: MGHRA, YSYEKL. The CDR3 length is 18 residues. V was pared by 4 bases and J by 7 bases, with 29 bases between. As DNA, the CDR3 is TGCGCCAGCAGCCTCAGGGGACTCCAGGCTAGCGGCCACGAGGAGCAGTACTTC. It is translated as CASSLRGLQASGHEEQYF.

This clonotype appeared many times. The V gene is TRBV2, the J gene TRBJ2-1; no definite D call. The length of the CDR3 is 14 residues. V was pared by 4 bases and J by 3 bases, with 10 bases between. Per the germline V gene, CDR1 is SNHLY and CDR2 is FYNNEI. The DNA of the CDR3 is TGTGCCAGCAGTGTACGGCAGTACTACAATGAGCAGTTCTTC. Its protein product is CASSVRQYYNEQFF.

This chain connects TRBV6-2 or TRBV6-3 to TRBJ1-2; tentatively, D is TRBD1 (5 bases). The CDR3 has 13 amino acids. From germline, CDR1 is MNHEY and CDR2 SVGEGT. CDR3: CALQLAGSYGYTF. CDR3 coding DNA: TGTGCGCTCCAGCTTGCAGGGAGTTATGGCTACACCTTC.

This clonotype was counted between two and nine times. CDR3 DNA sequence: TGCGCCAGCAGCCAAGATAGACAGGGGCGACGCGAAAAACTGTTTTTT. This translates into CASSQDRQGRREKLFF. J is TRBJ1-4 and V is TRBV4-3; TRBD1 matches 8 bases. The CDR3 contains 16 residues. The V and J ends lost 0 bases and 8 bases, in that order; junction bases with no gene match: 8. Per the germline V gene, CDR1 is LGHNA and CDR2 is YSLEER.

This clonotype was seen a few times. The CDR3 region has the DNA TGCAGCGTGCGGTACATGGGATCCTACGAGCAGTACTTC. Protein: CSVRYMGSYEQYF. This chain connects TRBV20-1 to TRBJ2-7, with D unclear. The CDR3 is 13 residues long. Germline CDR1 is DFQATT and CDR2 is SNEGSKA (reference sequence).

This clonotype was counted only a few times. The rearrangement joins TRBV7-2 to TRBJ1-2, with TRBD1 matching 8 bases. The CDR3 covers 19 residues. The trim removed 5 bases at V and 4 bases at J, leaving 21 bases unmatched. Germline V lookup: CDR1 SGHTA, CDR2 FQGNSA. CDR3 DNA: TGTGCCAGCAGCCCTCGACAGGGGAGCGCCCAGGGACGAGCCTATGGCTACACCTTC. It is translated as CASSPRQGSAQGRAYGYTF.

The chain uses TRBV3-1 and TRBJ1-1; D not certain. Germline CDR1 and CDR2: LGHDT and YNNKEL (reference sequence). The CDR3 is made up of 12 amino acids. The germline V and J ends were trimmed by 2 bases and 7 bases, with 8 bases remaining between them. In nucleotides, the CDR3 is TGTGCCAGCAGCCAATGGGGAATTGAAGCTTTCTTT. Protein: CASSQWGIEAFF.

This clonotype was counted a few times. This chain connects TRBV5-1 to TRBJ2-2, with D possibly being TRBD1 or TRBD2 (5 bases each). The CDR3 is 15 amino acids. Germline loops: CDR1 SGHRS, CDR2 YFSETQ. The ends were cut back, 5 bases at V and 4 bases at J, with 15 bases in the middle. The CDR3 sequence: CASSRGPGPTGELFF. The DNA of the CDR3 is TGCGCCAGCAGTCGGGGACCTGGCCCCACCGGGGAGCTGTTTTTT.

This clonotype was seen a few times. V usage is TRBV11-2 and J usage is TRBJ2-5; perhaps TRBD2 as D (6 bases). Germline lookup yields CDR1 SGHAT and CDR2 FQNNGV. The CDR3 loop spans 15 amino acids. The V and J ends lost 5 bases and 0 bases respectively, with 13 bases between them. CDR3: CASSPERVHQETQYF. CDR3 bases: TGTGCCAGCAGCCCGGAGCGGGTCCACCAAGAGACCCAGTACTTC.

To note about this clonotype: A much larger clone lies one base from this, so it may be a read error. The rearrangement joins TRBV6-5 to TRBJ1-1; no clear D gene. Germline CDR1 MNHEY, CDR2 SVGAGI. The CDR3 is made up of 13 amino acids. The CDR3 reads CANSYSTSTEAFF. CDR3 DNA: TGTGCCAACAGTTACTCTACTAGCACTGAAGCTTTCTTT.

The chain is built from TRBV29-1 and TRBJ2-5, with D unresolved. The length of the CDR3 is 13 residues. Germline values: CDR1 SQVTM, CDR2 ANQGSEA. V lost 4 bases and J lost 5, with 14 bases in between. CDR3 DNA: TGCAGCGTTGGGCAGGTGGCGCGGGAGACCCAGTACTTC. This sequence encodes CSVGQVARETQYF.

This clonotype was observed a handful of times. CDR3 DNA sequence: TGTGCCAGCAGTTACTCTGGCGGTTGGGAGCAGTACTTC. This codes for CASSYSGGWEQYF. V is TRBV6-5 and J is TRBJ2-7; D remains unclear. The CDR3 length is 13 residues. Trimming took off 0 bases at V and 7 bases at J, with 10 bases between the two ends. Germline CDR1 reads MNHEY; CDR2 reads SVGAGI.

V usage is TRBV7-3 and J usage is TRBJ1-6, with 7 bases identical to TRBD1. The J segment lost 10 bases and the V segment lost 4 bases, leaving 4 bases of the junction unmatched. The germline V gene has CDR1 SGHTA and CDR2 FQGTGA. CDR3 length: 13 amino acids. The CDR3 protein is CASSSDRDSPLHF. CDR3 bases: TGTGCCAGCAGCTCCGACAGGGACTCACCCCTCCACTTT.

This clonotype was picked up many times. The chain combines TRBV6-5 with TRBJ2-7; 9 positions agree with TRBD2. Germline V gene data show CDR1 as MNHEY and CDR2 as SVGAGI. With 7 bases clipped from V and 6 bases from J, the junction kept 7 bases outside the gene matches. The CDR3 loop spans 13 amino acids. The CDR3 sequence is CASTGTSKGEQYF. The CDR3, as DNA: TGTGCCAGCACTGGGACTAGCAAGGGCGAGCAGTACTTC.

Here the CDR3 DNA reads TGTGCCAGCAGCGTAGGCCAGGGCAAAGAGACCCAGTACTTC. Residues: CASSVGQGKETQYF. The J gene is TRBJ2-5, the V gene TRBV9; possible D gene TRBD1, 5 bases. Germline loops: CDR1 SGDLS, CDR2 YYNGEE. Trimming shortened V by 0 bases and J by 3 bases, and 9 bases separated the two germline ends. This CDR3 is 14 amino acids long.

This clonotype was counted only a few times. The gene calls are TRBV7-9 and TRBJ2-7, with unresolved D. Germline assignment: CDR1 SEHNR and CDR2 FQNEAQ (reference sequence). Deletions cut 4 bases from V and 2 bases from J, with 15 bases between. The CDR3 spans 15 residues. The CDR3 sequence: CASSSEPDATYEQYF. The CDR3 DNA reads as TGTGCCAGCAGCTCCGAACCGGACGCAACCTACGAGCAGTACTTC.

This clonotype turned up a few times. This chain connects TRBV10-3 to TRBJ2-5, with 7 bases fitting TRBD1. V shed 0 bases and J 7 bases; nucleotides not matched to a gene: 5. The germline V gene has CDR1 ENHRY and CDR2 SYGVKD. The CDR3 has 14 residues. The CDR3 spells CAISESGTEGTQYF. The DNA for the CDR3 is TGTGCCATCAGTGAGTCCGGGACAGAGGGGACCCAGTACTTC.

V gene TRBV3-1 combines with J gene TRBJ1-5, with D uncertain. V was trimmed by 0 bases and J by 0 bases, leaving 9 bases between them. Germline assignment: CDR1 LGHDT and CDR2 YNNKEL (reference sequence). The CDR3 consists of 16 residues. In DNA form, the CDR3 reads TGTGCCAGCAGCCAAGATACCGGAAATAGCAATCAGCCCCAGCATTTT. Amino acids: CASSQDTGNSNQPQHF.

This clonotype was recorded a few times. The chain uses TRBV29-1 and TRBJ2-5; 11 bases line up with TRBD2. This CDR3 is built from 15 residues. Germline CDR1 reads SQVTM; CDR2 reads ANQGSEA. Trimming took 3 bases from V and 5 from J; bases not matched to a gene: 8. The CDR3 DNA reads TGCAGCGTTGATGGTGGGACTAGCGGATCGGAGACCCAGTACTTC. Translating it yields CSVDGGTSGSETQYF. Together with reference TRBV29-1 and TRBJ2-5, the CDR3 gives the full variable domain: SAVISQKPSRDICQRGTSLTIQCQVDSQVTMMFWYRQQPGQSLTLIATANQGSEATYESGFVIDKFPISRPNLTFSTLTVSNMSPEDSSIYLCSVDGGTSGSETQYFGPGTRLLVL.

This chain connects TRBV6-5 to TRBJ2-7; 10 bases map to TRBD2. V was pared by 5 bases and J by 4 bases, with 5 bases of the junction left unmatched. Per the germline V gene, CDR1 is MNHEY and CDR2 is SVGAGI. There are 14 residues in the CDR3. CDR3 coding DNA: TGTGCCAGCAGTCCTAGCGGGAGAAGGTACGAGCAGTACTTC. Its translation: CASSPSGRRYEQYF.